These 29 T cell receptor beta chains share one sample of origin, sequenced in a study of early T cells in non-severe SARS-CoV-2 infection. TCRdb reprocessed the 5' RACE reads with MiXCR, giving one entry per CDR3 protein. This sample has about 26,000 distinct CDR3 sequences, with almost 4.5% found just once. Sequences were obtained from whole blood. The receptors stem from an adult who was a healthcare worker with PCR-confirmed SARS-CoV-2 infection or an uninfected control (not recorded which).

In its sample, this clonotype was seen many times. V gene TRBV6-1 combines with J gene TRBJ2-6; the match to TRBD1 covers 7 bases. From germline, CDR1 is MNHNS and CDR2 SASEGT. The CDR3 sequence is 15 residues long. Trimming took 6 bases from V and 0 from J; bases not matched to a gene: 2. The CDR3 reads CASRQGSSGANVLTF. In DNA, the CDR3 is TGTGCCAGCAGACAGGGGAGCTCTGGGGCCAACGTCCTGACTTTC.

In this sample, this clonotype turned up many times. The rearrangement uses TRBV20-1 and TRBJ1-2, with TRBD1 as a possible D gene (5 bases). The CDR3 runs 14 residues. Germline V gives CDR1 DFQATT, CDR2 SNEGSKA (reference sequence). V was pared by 0 bases and J by 5 bases, with 13 bases between. CDR3 DNA: TGCAGTGCTAGAGATGCCCGGGGGGTTTATGGCTACACCTTC. Its translation is CSARDARGVYGYTF.

This clonotype was observed a few times. The rearrangement uses TRBV20-1 and TRBJ2-2; the D gene is possibly TRBD1 (6 bases). Deletions cut 3 bases from V and 0 bases from J, with 11 bases between. The CDR3 runs to 15 residues. Per germline, CDR1 DFQATT and CDR2 SNEGSKA (reference sequence). CDR3 loop: CSARKDRTNTGELFF. CDR3 DNA: TGCAGTGCTAGGAAAGACAGGACGAACACCGGGGAGCTGTTTTTT.

There are many counts of this clonotype. The chain employs TRBV19 and TRBJ1-5; unclear D gene. The V gene's germline CDR1 is LNHDA and CDR2 SQIVND (reference sequence). This CDR3 has 13 amino acids. The V gene lost 2 bases and the J gene lost 6 bases, with 8 bases spanning the gap. The CDR3 sequence: CASSINWAQPQHF. The DNA for the CDR3 is TGTGCCAGTAGTATAAATTGGGCTCAGCCCCAGCATTTT.

The chain has TRBV12-3 or TRBV12-4 and TRBJ2-1, with D possibly being TRBD1 or TRBD2 (5 bases each). CDR3 length: 15 residues. Trimming left V 3 bases short and J 0 bases short, with 9 bases between. As DNA, the CDR3 is TGTGCCAGCAGTTTGGGGGTCAGCTCCTACAATGAGCAGTTCTTC. Translated, it gives CASSLGVSSYNEQFF.

This clonotype was detected many times. The chain recombines TRBV5-1 with TRBJ2-7; D perhaps matches TRBD1 (5 bases). Trimming cost V 0 bases and J 2 bases, with 15 bases left between them. The CDR3 is 16 residues long. Looked up from germline, CDR1 is SGHRS and CDR2 is YFSETQ. The CDR3 spells CASSLGHQGRAYEQYF. The CDR3, as DNA: TGCGCCAGCAGCTTGGGGCACCAGGGTCGCGCCTACGAGCAGTACTTC.

This clonotype was observed at least ten times. The chain carries TRBV5-6 and TRBJ2-1; TRBD1 or TRBD2 may be the D gene (5 bases each). Looked up from germline, CDR1 is SGHDT and CDR2 is YYEEEE. Trimming took off 2 bases at V and 5 bases at J, with 14 bases between the two ends. This CDR3 comprises 15 residues. The chain's CDR3 is CASSFSPGQNNEQFF. The CDR3 coding sequence is TGTGCCAGCAGCTTTTCCCCGGGGCAGAACAATGAGCAGTTCTTC.

This clonotype was observed a few times. This may be a read error, as it is one base from a much larger clone. The chain employs TRBV7-2 and TRBJ1-1; the match to TRBD1 covers 7 bases. The V and J ends lost 2 bases and 7 bases, in that order; junction bases with no gene match: 1. The CDR3 totals 12 residues. From germline, CDR1 is SGHTA and CDR2 FQGNSA. CDR3 nucleotides: TGTGCCAGCAGCTTAAACAGGGGTGAAGCTTTCTTT. Its translation: CASSLNRGEAFF.

This clonotype was seen many times. V gene TRBV6-2 or TRBV6-3 combines with J gene TRBJ1-5; 7 bases map to TRBD1. The CDR3 loop spans 13 amino acids. Germline assignment: CDR1 MNHEY and CDR2 SVGEGT. With 4 bases clipped from V and 5 bases from J, the junction kept 2 bases outside the gene matches. CDR3 sequence (DNA): TGTGCCAGCAGTTCTGACAGGGATCAGCCCCAGCATTTT. It is translated as CASSSDRDQPQHF.

By share, this clonotype counts as medium-sized. V gene TRBV20-1 combines with J gene TRBJ1-4; tentative D call: TRBD1 (5 bases). There are 11 residues in the CDR3. Germline CDR1 and CDR2: DFQATT and SNEGSKA (reference sequence). Trimming cost V 6 bases and J 8 bases, with 10 bases left between them. The CDR3 sequence: CSAARGEKLFF. CDR3 in DNA: TGCAGTGCCGCCCGGGGGGAAAAACTGTTTTTT.

Sample share makes this clonotype medium-sized. The rearrangement uses TRBV7-2 and TRBJ1-2; D gene unclear. CDR3 length: 13 residues. Germline values: CDR1 SGHTA, CDR2 FQGNSA. Trimming left V 1 base short and J 8 bases short, with 11 bases between. CDR3 DNA: TGTGCCAGCAGCTTAGTATTACGGGAAGGCTACACCTTC. Translation gives CASSLVLREGYTF.

This clonotype has at least ten counts. CDR3 nucleotides: TGTGCCAGCAGCCAAGACACTAAAACCCAAGAGACCCAGTACTTC. Amino acid sequence: CASSQDTKTQETQYF. The chain has TRBV3-1 and TRBJ2-5; D gene uncertain. Germline CDR1 is LGHDT and CDR2 is YNNKEL (reference sequence). The CDR3 loop spans 15 amino acids. V was cut by 0 bases and J by 1 base, with 9 bases left in between.

This clonotype was seen repeatedly, ten times or more. The chain links TRBV29-1 to TRBJ2-1; TRBD2 matches 11 bases. The trim removed 2 bases at V and 3 bases at J, leaving 12 bases unmatched. CDR1 is SQVTM, CDR2 ANQGSEA, per germline. CDR3 size: 18 residues. For the CDR3, the DNA is TGCAGCGTTGAATCGGATGGGATGACTAGCGGGAACTACAATGAGCAGTTCTTC. It is translated as CSVESDGMTSGNYNEQFF.

This clonotype showed up many times. The chain combines TRBV27 with TRBJ2-1; 7 nucleotides line up with TRBD1. J lost 1 base, V lost 5 bases, and 11 bases had no gene match. The germline V gene has CDR1 MNHEY and CDR2 SMNVEV (reference sequence). The CDR3 contains 17 residues. The CDR3 sequence: CASSLPDRVGSYNEQFF. The CDR3 DNA reads as TGTGCCAGCAGTCTACCTGACAGGGTGGGATCCTACAATGAGCAGTTCTTC.

This clonotype was seen only a few times. The rearrangement uses TRBV20-1 and TRBJ2-3; 10 bases fit TRBD2. This CDR3 has 17 amino acids. Germline V CDR1 and CDR2: DFQATT, SNEGSKA (reference sequence). V trimming: 5 bases; J trimming: 0 bases; junction bases outside the gene matches: 11. The CDR3: CSAPGLAGAISTDTQYF. The CDR3 nucleotides are TGCAGTGCTCCGGGGCTAGCGGGGGCCATTAGCACAGATACGCAGTATTTT.

This clonotype was counted at least ten times. This chain links TRBV5-4 with TRBJ2-3, with TRBD2 matching 7 bases. V gave up 4 bases and J gave up 2 bases; unmatched junction bases: 4. The CDR3 consists of 14 residues. Germline V gene data show CDR1 as SGHNT and CDR2 as YYREEE (reference sequence). The CDR3 loop reads CASSRSGTTDTQYF. As DNA, the CDR3 is TGTGCCAGCAGCCGGAGCGGGACCACAGATACGCAGTATTTT.

This clonotype was recorded many times. The rearrangement joins TRBV6-5 to TRBJ2-2; 7 nucleotides match TRBD1. The V segment lost 6 bases and the J segment 4 bases; nucleotides outside the gene matches: 11. CDR3 length: 16 amino acids. Germline CDR1 is MNHEY and CDR2 is SVGAGI. CDR3 sequence (DNA): TGTGCCAGCAGGAAGACTGGCAGGGGGTCCACCGGGGAGCTGTTTTTT. Its translation: CASRKTGRGSTGELFF.

Many counts were recorded for this clonotype. The J gene is TRBJ2-7, the V gene TRBV12-3 or TRBV12-4; 8 bases line up with TRBD2. V shed 7 bases and J 7 bases; nucleotides not matched to a gene: 12. This CDR3 is 14 amino acids long. CDR3 bases: TGTGCCAGCACGACCTGGACTAGCTCTGGAGAGCAGTACTTC. Amino acid sequence: CASTTWTSSGEQYF.

This clonotype was counted ten times or more. The V gene is TRBV18, the J gene TRBJ2-7, with 9 positions matching TRBD1. The V segment lost 3 bases and the J segment 5 bases; nucleotides outside the gene matches: 2. The V gene's germline CDR1 is KGHSH and CDR2 LQKENI. CDR3 size: 13 residues. CDR3 in DNA: TGTGCCAGCTCACCCACAGGGGGCCACGAGCAGTACTTC. This sequence encodes CASSPTGGHEQYF.

This chain joins TRBV10-1 and TRBJ1-2; D ambiguous. There are 13 residues in the CDR3. The germline V gene encodes CDR1 WNHNN and CDR2 SYGVQD (reference sequence). The V and J ends lost 2 bases and 5 bases respectively, with 9 bases between them. As DNA, the CDR3 is TGCGCCAGCAGTGAGGCGCGGTCGTATGGCTACACCTTC. The encoded protein is CASSEARSYGYTF.

This clonotype came up many times. The V and J genes are TRBV5-4 and TRBJ2-3; weak D call: TRBD2 (6 bases). Germline values: CDR1 SGHNT, CDR2 YYREEE (reference sequence). This CDR3 is built from 16 residues. With 0 bases removed from V and 0 bases from J, the gap between germline ends came to 11 bases. CDR3 sequence: CASSLGTSRSTDTQYF. The CDR3, as DNA: TGTGCCAGCAGCTTGGGAACTAGCCGTAGCACAGATACGCAGTATTTT.

This clonotype has a count of ten or more. J is TRBJ2-3 and V is TRBV7-2; TRBD2 matches 8 bases. V shed 5 bases and J 0 bases; nucleotides not matched to a gene: 7. Germline V gene lookup returns CDR1 SGHTA and CDR2 FQGNSA. The CDR3 spans 16 residues. This chain's CDR3 is CASSTYSGASTDTQYF. DNA for the CDR3: TGTGCCAGCAGCACCTATAGCGGGGCGAGCACAGATACGCAGTATTTT.

Many counts were recorded for this clonotype. J is TRBJ2-1 and V is TRBV6-1, with D perhaps assigned TRBD1 or TRBD2 (5 bases each). The germline V and J ends were trimmed by 7 bases and 4 bases, with 17 bases remaining between them. This CDR3 spans 15 amino acids. The germline V gene has CDR1 MNHNS and CDR2 SASEGT. CDR3 DNA: TGTGCCAGCACCTTACGGGACCTGGGTTACAATGAGCAGTTCTTC. Encoded protein: CASTLRDLGYNEQFF.

This clonotype came up many times. V usage is TRBV5-5 and J usage is TRBJ1-1; D is perhaps TRBD1 (5 bases). Germline assignment: CDR1 SGHKS and CDR2 YYEKEE (reference sequence). The ends were cut back, 3 bases at V and 2 bases at J, with 14 bases in the middle. This CDR3 spans 15 amino acids. The CDR3 DNA sequence: TGTGCCAGCAGCTCCGGGACGGAACCTAACACTGAAGCTTTCTTT. It yields the protein CASSSGTEPNTEAFF. The full variable domain, rest sourced from reference TRBV5-5 and TRBJ1-1, is DAGVTQSPTHLIKTRGQQVTLRCSPISGHKSVSWYQQVLGQGPQFIFQYYEKEERGRGNFPDRFSARQFPNYSSELNVNALLLGDSALYLCASSSGTEPNTEAFFGQGTRLTVV.

This clonotype was seen repeatedly, ten times or more. The V call is TRBV6-2 or TRBV6-3, the J call TRBJ2-7; unclear D gene. The CDR3 covers 11 residues. Deletions cut 6 bases from V and 7 bases from J, with 10 bases between. CDR1 and CDR2 (germline): MNHEY, SVGEGT. The CDR3 DNA reads as TGTGCCAGCAGCCGCCGCAGGGAGCAGTACTTC. Its translation is CASSRRREQYF.

This clonotype was detected once. V is TRBV6-2 or TRBV6-3 and J is TRBJ2-5, with a possible D match to TRBD1 (5 bases). V was clipped by 0 bases and J by 2 bases, with 7 bases between them. This CDR3 has 14 amino acids. Germline V lookup: CDR1 MNHEY, CDR2 SVGEGT. CDR3 amino acids: CASSYSAGQETQYF. The CDR3 nucleotides read TGTGCCAGCAGTTACTCCGCAGGGCAAGAGACCCAGTACTTC.

In this sample, this clonotype turned up many times. This chain connects TRBV6-6 to TRBJ1-5, with TRBD1 identical over 7 bases. The CDR3 length is 15 residues. Germline lookup yields CDR1 MNHNY and CDR2 SVGAGI (reference sequence). J was trimmed by 0 bases and V by 6 bases; bases with no gene match: 5. DNA for the CDR3: TGTGCCAGCAGCCGACAGGGAAATAGCAATCAGCCCCAGCATTTT. Translating gives CASSRQGNSNQPQHF.

This clonotype came up many times. This chain connects TRBV5-7 to TRBJ2-5, with D hard to call. TRBV5-7 is an ORF; its function is uncertain. V lost 4 bases and J lost 6, with 19 bases in between. This CDR3 has 15 amino acids. The CDR3 DNA sequence: TGTGCCAGCAGCGGCGAGTTAGACCGTAGCCAGACCCAGTACTTC. Translating gives CASSGELDRSQTQYF.

V usage is TRBV5-6 and J usage is TRBJ1-5; 8 nucleotides line up with TRBD1. V was clipped by 4 bases and J by 3 bases; unmatched bases: 9. This CDR3 comprises 16 residues. CDR1 is SGHDT and CDR2 is YYEEEE in the germline V gene. The CDR3 is CASSQGQVRFNQPQHF. DNA of the CDR3: TGTGCCAGCAGCCAGGGACAGGTGCGTTTCAATCAGCCCCAGCATTTT.